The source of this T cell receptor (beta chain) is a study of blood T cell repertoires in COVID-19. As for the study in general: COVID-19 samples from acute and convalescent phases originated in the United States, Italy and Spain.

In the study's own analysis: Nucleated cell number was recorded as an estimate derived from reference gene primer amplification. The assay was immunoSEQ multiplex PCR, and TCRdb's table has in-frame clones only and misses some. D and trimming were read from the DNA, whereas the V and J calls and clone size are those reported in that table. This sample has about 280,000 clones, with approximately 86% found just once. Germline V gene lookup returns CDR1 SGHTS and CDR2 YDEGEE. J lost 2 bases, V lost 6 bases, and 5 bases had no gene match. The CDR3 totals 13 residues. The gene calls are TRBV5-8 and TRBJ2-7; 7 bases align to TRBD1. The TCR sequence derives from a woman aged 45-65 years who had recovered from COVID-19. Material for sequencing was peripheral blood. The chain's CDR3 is CASKGADTYEQYF. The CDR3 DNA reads TGTGCCAGCAAGGGGGCCGACACCTACGAGCAGTACTTC.